This TCR beta chain was observed in a study of a mutant IDH1 vaccine in newly diagnosed glioma. As for the study in general: Either 4-6 weeks after radiotherapy alone or alongside temozolomide, vaccination was begun. The V12 visit happened in week 35, and the V13 visit happened in week 47.

Data came from immunoSEQ multiplex PCR; TCRdb stores just in-frame clones and leaves some out. The table includes fewer than 70,000 clones, over 80% detected once. The CDR3 covers 18 residues. V dropped 5 bases and J dropped 4; count of bases not matched to a gene: 15. Germline V lookup: CDR1 SNHLY, CDR2 FYNNEI. Study observations and caveats: Vaccine-induced responses were seen in more than 90% of patients, spanning several MHC alleles. Top peripheral T cell clonotype shifts appeared unrelated to pseudoprogression.

Regarding this clone: Its antigen is unknown.

Time point reported: week 47, end of study. Topical imiquimod accompanied each vaccine dose, which consisted of 300 ug of mutant IDH1 20-mer peptide. The sequence derives from a young man with glioma. Sequencing was performed on PBMCs, taken from a glioma patient whose treatment included an IDH1 peptide vaccine. The chain uses TRBV2 and TRBJ2-7; 12 nucleotides line up with TRBD1. The DNA of the CDR3 is TGTGCCAGCAGTCATGGGACAGGGGGCTCTAGAATTGATTACGAGCAGTACTTC. Translation gives CASSHGTGGSRIDYEQYF. Supplemented by reference TRBV2 and TRBJ2-7, the full variable domain reads EPEVTQTPSHQVTQMGQEVILRCVPISNHLYFYWYRQILGQKVEFLVSFYNNEISEKSEIFDDQFSVERPDGSNFTLKIRSTKLEDSAMYFCASSHGTGGSRIDYEQYFGPGTRLTVT.